A single TCR beta chain is shown here with its context. The antigen is not known. This specimen comes from a study of T cell responses to AZD1222 COVID-19 vaccine. About the research overall: Pooled samples include second doses given at about 4 or 12 weeks. Overall study findings and caveats: It should be noted that donors were predominantly white British and more often female, and clonal diversity was possibly underestimated. Reportedly, nearly half of unique spike TCRs recognized epitopes outside B.1.351/B.1.1.7 mutations.

The assay was immunoSEQ multiplex PCR, and TCRdb's table has in-frame clones only and misses some. The sample yields more than 85,000 clones, 80% to 90% seen once. The V end lost 0 bases, the J end lost 3 bases, and 11 bases lay between the germline ends. The CDR3 covers 15 residues. The germline V gene encodes CDR1 MNHNY and CDR2 SVGAGI (reference sequence). The sequence came from an adult in good health. The specimen comprised peripheral blood, sampled on day 0 of AZD1222 vaccination. The chain couples TRBV6-6 to TRBJ1-2; a possible D gene is TRBD1 (6 bases). The CDR3: CASSYSGRGDYGYTF. CDR3 DNA: TGTGCCAGCAGTTACTCGGGCAGGGGAGACTATGGCTACACCTTC.